This is a list of T cell receptor beta chains from one sample in a study of CD8+ T cells in alopecia areata. Clones were sequenced by immunoSEQ multiplex PCR, and TCRdb holds only the in-frame ones, with some missing. Of about 210,000 clones in the sample, around 57% are singletons; the top ten hold 1.6%. The specimen was CD4+ T cells sorted from blood, collected at week 4, from a patient treated with tofacitinib. The source is a human donor with alopecia areata. Each CDR3 is given with its conserved first and last residue. The D gene is left open where the match is weak. The listing skips clone size in some rows; elsewhere it reads once, few, many or a size class.

j_call: TRBJ1-1
clone_size: -
d_call: -
v_call: TRBV29-1
cdr3_nt: TGCAGCGTAAAACGGGTTCTCACTAACACTGAAGCTTTCTTT
cdr3_aa: CSVKRVLTNTEAFF

j_call: TRBJ2-5
clone_size: few
d_call: TRBD1
v_call: TRBV29-1
cdr3_nt: TGCAGCGTCCAAACAGGGGGCTATGGTGAGACCCAGTACTTC
cdr3_aa: CSVQTGGYGETQYF

j_call: TRBJ1-1
clone_size: -
d_call: -
v_call: TRBV11-3
cdr3_nt: TGTGCCAGCAGCACCACTTCGGTTGGGTCCACTGAAGCTTTCTTT
cdr3_aa: CASSTTSVGSTEAFF

j_call: TRBJ2-2
clone_size: -
d_call: -
v_call: TRBV7-9
cdr3_nt: TGTGCCAGCAGCCTAAGTCAGCCCGGGGAGCTGTTTTTT
cdr3_aa: CASSLSQPGELFF

j_call: TRBJ1-1
clone_size: -
d_call: -
v_call: TRBV29-1
cdr3_nt: TGCAGCGTTTCAGTACCGGGACGCAAGAACACTGAAGCTTTCTTT
cdr3_aa: CSVSVPGRKNTEAFF

j_call: TRBJ2-7
clone_size: -
d_call: -
v_call: TRBV10-3
cdr3_nt: TGTGCCATCAGTGTCCAAGGGGCGGGGCAGTACTTC
cdr3_aa: CAISVQGAGQYF

j_call: TRBJ1-1
clone_size: -
d_call: -
v_call: TRBV30
cdr3_nt: TGTGCCTGGAGCGGGCGTTTAATAAGCGGAGAAGCTTTCTTT
cdr3_aa: CAWSGRLISGEAFF

j_call: TRBJ1-6
clone_size: -
d_call: -
v_call: TRBV4-3
cdr3_nt: TGCGCCAGCAGCCAAGACAGGGAGTCAAATTCACCCCTCCACTTT
cdr3_aa: CASSQDRESNSPLHF

j_call: TRBJ1-1
clone_size: -
d_call: -
v_call: TRBV29-1
cdr3_nt: TGCAGCGTTGAGGGCCAGCTGAACACTGAAGCTTTCTTT
cdr3_aa: CSVEGQLNTEAFF

j_call: TRBJ1-1
clone_size: -
d_call: -
v_call: TRBV27
cdr3_nt: TGTGCCAGCAGTTCCTTTGTTGCGAACACTGAAGCTTTCTTT
cdr3_aa: CASSSFVANTEAFF

j_call: TRBJ1-2
clone_size: once
d_call: -
v_call: TRBV4-3
cdr3_nt: TGCGCCAGCAGCCAAGACCCGATGATGGATGGCTACACCTTC
cdr3_aa: CASSQDPMMDGYTF

j_call: TRBJ2-1
clone_size: -
d_call: -
v_call: TRBV5-1
cdr3_nt: TGCGCCAGCAGCTTGGACAGGGCCTACAATGAGCAGTTCTTC
cdr3_aa: CASSLDRAYNEQFF

j_call: TRBJ2-7
clone_size: -
d_call: TRBD1
v_call: TRBV2
cdr3_nt: TGTGCCAGCAGACGGGACAGAACCTACGAGCAGTACTTC
cdr3_aa: CASRRDRTYEQYF

j_call: TRBJ1-2
clone_size: -
d_call: -
v_call: TRBV27
cdr3_nt: TGTGCCAGCAGTTTATCACGGGTTGGCTATGGCTACACCTTC
cdr3_aa: CASSLSRVGYGYTF

j_call: TRBJ2-3
clone_size: -
d_call: -
v_call: TRBV27
cdr3_nt: TGTGCCAGCAGTTTGACAGGGACTAGCACAGATACGCAGTATTTT
cdr3_aa: CASSLTGTSTDTQYF

j_call: TRBJ1-6
clone_size: -
d_call: -
v_call: TRBV30
cdr3_nt: TGTGCCTGGAGTGTACCCCGGACTAATTCACCCCTCCACTTT
cdr3_aa: CAWSVPRTNSPLHF

j_call: TRBJ1-1
clone_size: -
d_call: TRBD1
v_call: TRBV5-4
cdr3_nt: TGTGCCAGCAGATCGACAGGGAAGACTGAAGCTTTCTTT
cdr3_aa: CASRSTGKTEAFF

j_call: TRBJ2-5
clone_size: few
d_call: TRBD2
v_call: TRBV10-3
cdr3_nt: TGTGCCACCACGCGACTAGCGGGGGACCAAGAGACCCAGTACTTC
cdr3_aa: CATTRLAGDQETQYF

j_call: TRBJ2-3
clone_size: -
d_call: TRBD2
v_call: TRBV5-1
cdr3_nt: TGCGCCAGCAGCCCCGGCGGGGGGCTCGCTAGCACAGATACGCAGTATTTT
cdr3_aa: CASSPGGGLASTDTQYF

j_call: TRBJ2-7
clone_size: many
d_call: -
v_call: TRBV6-6
cdr3_nt: TGTGCCTCTTCCGCCTCTGGCTCCTACGAGCAGTACTTC
cdr3_aa: CASSASGSYEQYF

j_call: TRBJ2-3
clone_size: -
d_call: TRBD1
v_call: TRBV6-4
cdr3_nt: TGTGCCAGCAGCGGACAGGGGACAGATACGCAGTATTTT
cdr3_aa: CASSGQGTDTQYF

j_call: TRBJ1-1
clone_size: -
d_call: -
v_call: TRBV9
cdr3_nt: TGTGCCAGCAGCGTTATAGCGAACACTGAAGCTTTCTTT
cdr3_aa: CASSVIANTEAFF

j_call: TRBJ2-5
clone_size: -
d_call: -
v_call: TRBV15
cdr3_nt: TGTGCCACCAGCAGAGGGGTCCTGGCCGGGGAAGAGACCCAGTACTTC
cdr3_aa: CATSRGVLAGEETQYF

j_call: TRBJ2-5
clone_size: few
d_call: -
v_call: TRBV7-9
cdr3_nt: TGTGCCAGCAGCTTAGGTACAGCGAAAGAGACCCAGTACTTC
cdr3_aa: CASSLGTAKETQYF